This T cell receptor (beta chain) was captured by sequencing in a study of CD8 T cells in ankylosing spondylitis. General study results and limits: Enrichment of disease-linked clones was reportedly significant in matched ankylosing spondylitis synovial fluid. Seemingly distinctive of ankylosing spondylitis blood was a TCR beta motif formed by eight highly homologous variants.

The V and J ends lost 4 bases and 2 bases respectively, with 12 bases between them. There are 14 residues in the CDR3. Germline V gene sequence: CDR1 MNHEY, CDR2 SMNVEV (reference sequence). Concerning this clonotype: Its antigen is unknown.

A quantitative 5'-RACE method, one with molecular barcodes, was used to make TCR beta libraries. TCRdb fed the 5' RACE reads into MiXCR, producing one record per CDR3 protein. The sample records about 750,000 distinct CDR3 sequences, around 20% being singletons. The sequencing sample was made of blood, either unsorted or a sorted T cell fraction (not recorded which). The chain recombines TRBV27 with TRBJ2-7; tentative D call: TRBD1 (5 bases). This TCR came from a male donor with ankylosing spondylitis. Written as DNA, the CDR3 is TGTGCCAGCAGTTCAGGGCTCCGTACCTACGAGCAGTACTTC. It encodes CASSSGLRTYEQYF.